This entry is about one T cell receptor (beta chain). The CDR3 sequence is 14 residues long. Germline V gives CDR1 SGHKS, CDR2 YYEKEE (reference sequence). The ends were cut back, 1 base at V and 7 bases at J, with 11 bases in the middle. Measured with immunoSEQ multiplex PCR; TCRdb has only the in-frame clones, and not every one. The data contain about 240,000 clones, more than 75% of them singletons. The data were taken from a study of blood T cell repertoires in COVID-19. Study background: Whether acute or convalescent, the COVID-19 samples came from the United States, Italy and Spain. PBMCs, B-cell-depleted T cells, or T cells provided the cDNA or gDNA that made up the material.

The origin of this receptor is a woman aged 40 to 50 with acute COVID-19. The rearrangement links TRBV5-5 to TRBJ2-2, with D tentatively TRBD2 (6 bases). Sequencing was performed on PBMCs or T cells enriched from blood (not recorded which). CDR3 in amino acids: CASSLPGGGGELFF. DNA for the CDR3: TGTGCCAGCAGCTTGCCCGGGGGAGGCGGGGAGCTGTTTTTT.